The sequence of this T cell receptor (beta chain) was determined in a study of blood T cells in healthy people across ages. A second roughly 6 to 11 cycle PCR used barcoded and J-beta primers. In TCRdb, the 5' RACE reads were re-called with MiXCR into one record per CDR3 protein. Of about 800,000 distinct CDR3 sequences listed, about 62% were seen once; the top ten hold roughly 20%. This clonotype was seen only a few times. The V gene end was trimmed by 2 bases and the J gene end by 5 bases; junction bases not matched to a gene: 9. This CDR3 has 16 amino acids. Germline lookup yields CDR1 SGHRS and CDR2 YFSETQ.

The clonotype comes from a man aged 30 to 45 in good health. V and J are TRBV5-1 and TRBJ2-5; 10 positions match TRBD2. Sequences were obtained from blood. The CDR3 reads CASSFGLAVQSETQYF. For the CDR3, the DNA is TGCGCCAGCAGCTTCGGACTAGCGGTTCAGTCGGAGACCCAGTACTTC.